This T cell receptor beta chain was sequenced during a study of blood T cell repertoires in COVID-19. Study at large: Sources were T cells, B-cell-depleted T cells, or PBMCs; the material itself was cDNA or gDNA.

The repertoire was sequenced with immunoSEQ multiplex PCR; TCRdb's copy has only in-frame clones and lacks some. The table includes more than 200,000 clones, about nine tenths detected once. The clonotype was recovered from a man over 45 with acute or convalescent COVID-19. The sequencing sample was made of peripheral blood.

The CDR3 coding sequence is TGTGCCAGCAGTTTCGACAGACCCAACACCGGGGAGCTGTTTTTT. Protein sequence: CASSFDRPNTGELFF. This chain joins TRBV6-6 and TRBJ2-2; a possible D gene is TRBD1 (5 bases). The V and J ends lost 4 bases and 2 bases respectively, with 11 bases between them. The CDR3 spans 15 residues. CDR1 is MNHNY and CDR2 is SVGAGI in the germline V gene (reference sequence).